This T cell receptor (beta chain) was found in a study of T cells after yellow fever vaccination. The study's findings and limits: Highly abundant clonotypes carried over from the bulk population could end up in FACS-sorted repertoires as contaminants. Post-booster repertoires again held most primary-vaccination clones (roughly 95% CD4, roughly 89% CD8).

TCRdb called the 5' RACE reads again in MiXCR, with one record for every CDR3 protein. The sample lists some 110,000 distinct CDR3 sequences, 8.4% occurring once. The CDR3 runs 12 residues. V was cut by 5 bases and J by 4 bases, with 7 bases left in between. Germline CDR1 KGHDR, CDR2 SFDVKD. Remarks on this clonotype: Its antigen is currently unknown.

The sample consisted of CD8+ T cells sorted from PBMCs, taken 45 days after the yellow fever booster vaccination. The chain couples TRBV24-1 to TRBJ1-1; D gene ambiguous. This sequence was found in a man aged 30-40 years who received the YFV17D yellow fever vaccine. This CDR3 reads CATSGGGTEAFF. The DNA for the CDR3 is TGTGCCACCAGTGGGGGAGGCACTGAAGCTTTCTTT.